This entry lists 22 T cell receptor beta chains sequenced from one sample in a study of memory CD4+ T cells and cytomegalovirus serostatus. Only in-frame clones appear in the TCRdb table, and some are missing; sequencing was by immunoSEQ multiplex PCR. The table shows under 55,000 clones, with under 80% occurring only once. Single viable CD3+CD4+CD8-CD45RO+ cells were sorted as the memory CD4+ T cells. Source material: memory CD4+ T cells from blood. The receptors originated from an adult in good health and CMV-seronegative.

V and J are TRBV7-9 and TRBJ2-1; TRBD2 is a possible D gene (6 bases). Trimming took 2 bases from V and 10 from J, leaving 15 bases between them. The CDR3 is 14 amino acids. CDR1 is SEHNR, CDR2 FQNEAQ, per germline (reference sequence). CDR3 nucleotides: TGTGCCAGCAGCTTACTAAGTGTTCGGGAGGAGCAGTTCTTC. This encodes CASSLLSVREEQFF.

This chain connects TRBV6-5 to TRBJ2-5; the match to TRBD2 covers 11 bases. Germline V lookup: CDR1 MNHEY, CDR2 SVGAGI. The junction had 5 bases not matched to a gene; V was cut back by 0 bases and J by 5 bases. The CDR3 extends over 16 amino acids. The CDR3 protein is CASSYSLTSGAETQYF. In DNA, the CDR3 is TGTGCCAGCAGTTACTCGTTGACTAGCGGGGCGGAGACCCAGTACTTC.

The sample holds a few counts of this clone. The V gene is TRBV11-3, the J gene TRBJ2-2; the match to TRBD1 covers 8 bases. The CDR3 spans 15 residues. Per germline, CDR1 SGHNT and CDR2 YENEEA. The junction had 3 bases not matched to a gene; V was cut back by 4 bases and J by 2 bases. The CDR3 is CASSSTGVNTGELFF. Here the CDR3 DNA reads TGTGCCAGCAGCTCGACAGGGGTAAACACCGGGGAGCTGTTTTTT.

The rearrangement uses TRBV11-2 and TRBJ2-2; D might be TRBD2 (6 bases). In germline, CDR1 is SGHAT, CDR2 FQNNGV. The CDR3 runs to 16 residues. V shed 4 bases and J shed 5 bases, with 17 bases lying between them. In DNA, the CDR3 is TGTGCCAGCAGCTCCTGGGAGGCCCGGGGAACCGGGGAGCTGTTTTTT. This translates into CASSSWEARGTGELFF.

This chain connects TRBV6-5 to TRBJ1-5, with D perhaps TRBD1 (6 bases). The CDR3 loop spans 14 amino acids. Trimming stripped 5 bases from V and 1 base from J, with 9 bases between. Germline V gives CDR1 MNHEY, CDR2 SVGAGI. In nucleotides, the CDR3 is TGTGCCAGCAGTGACAGGAAAAGCAATCAGCCCCAGCATTTT. The encoded protein is CASSDRKSNQPQHF.

The rearrangement links TRBV7-3 to TRBJ1-1; D remains ambiguous. The CDR3 covers 13 residues. CDR1 and CDR2 (germline): SGHTA, FQGTGA. The V end lost 5 bases, the J end lost 1 base, and 8 bases lay between the germline ends. The CDR3 sequence: CASSPQANTEAFF. The CDR3 DNA follows: TGTGCCAGCAGCCCCCAGGCGAACACTGAAGCTTTCTTT. The whole variable domain, remainder taken from reference TRBV7-3 and TRBJ1-1, is GAGVSQTPSNKVTEKGKYVELRCDPISGHTALYWYRQSLGQGPEFLIYFQGTGAADDSGLPNDRFFAVRPEGSVSTLKIQRTERGDSAVYLCASSPQANTEAFFGQGTRLTVV.

The CDR3 DNA reads as TGTGCCATCAGTGAGTCCGGGGGACAAGAGACCCAGTACTTC. This sequence encodes CAISESGGQETQYF. The V gene is TRBV10-3, the J gene TRBJ2-5; D possibly corresponds to TRBD2 (6 bases). Germline V lookup: CDR1 ENHRY, CDR2 SYGVKD. The CDR3 consists of 14 residues. Trimming cost V 0 bases and J 2 bases, with 7 bases left between them.

This clone was seen a handful of times. The V gene is TRBV19, the J gene TRBJ2-2, with D unresolved. CDR1 is LNHDA and CDR2 is SQIVND in the germline V gene (reference sequence). V was clipped by 10 bases and J by 6 bases, with 21 bases between them. The CDR3 totals 15 residues. The CDR3, as DNA: TGTGCCACCTCTCTTAGGGCGGCCTACGCCGGGGAGCTGTTTTTT. Translating it yields CATSLRAAYAGELFF.

The V gene is TRBV19, the J gene TRBJ2-6, with 9 bases matching TRBD1. Losses at the gene ends were 8 bases for V and 2 bases for J; bases not matched to a gene: 10. The CDR3 covers 17 residues. CDR1 LNHDA and CDR2 SQIVND come from the germline V gene (reference sequence). The CDR3 loop is CASQSTGGIAGANVLTF. DNA of the CDR3: TGTGCCAGTCAGTCGACAGGGGGAATAGCTGGGGCCAACGTCCTGACTTTC.

The chain links TRBV9 to TRBJ1-1, with 7 positions matching TRBD1. The CDR3 has 16 amino acids. Per the germline V gene, CDR1 is SGDLS and CDR2 is YYNGEE. V was pared by 4 bases and J by 5 bases, with 14 bases of the junction left unmatched. The chain's CDR3 is CASSPTRTGTWTEAFF. The DNA of the CDR3 is TGTGCCAGCAGCCCCACCCGGACAGGAACCTGGACTGAAGCTTTCTTT.

The chain has TRBV5-4 and TRBJ1-1; TRBD1 matches at 8 bases. V lost 2 bases to trimming and J lost 4 bases; unmatched junction nucleotides: 7. Germline V gives CDR1 SGHNT, CDR2 YYREEE (reference sequence). CDR3 length: 15 amino acids. DNA of the CDR3: TGTGCCAGCAGCTTTCCAGGGGGCGCAGGCACTGAAGCTTTCTTT. Amino acid sequence: CASSFPGGAGTEAFF.

This clone was picked up one time. The chain carries TRBV10-3 and TRBJ2-7; TRBD1 might be the D (5 bases). The CDR3 is made up of 13 amino acids. Germline V lookup: CDR1 ENHRY, CDR2 SYGVKD. V lost 10 bases, J lost 2 bases, and 15 bases lay in between. CDR3 nucleotides: TGTGCCACCCTCGACAGAGTCGCCTACGAGCAGTACTTC. This codes for CATLDRVAYEQYF.

This chain joins TRBV6-4 and TRBJ1-1; 8 positions agree with TRBD1. The V and J ends lost 4 bases and 0 bases, in that order; junction bases with no gene match: 10. Germline lookup yields CDR1 MRHNA and CDR2 SNTAGT. The CDR3 contains 17 residues. The CDR3: CASSAETGVRMNTEAFF. The CDR3 bases are TGTGCCAGCAGTGCCGAGACAGGGGTCCGCATGAACACTGAAGCTTTCTTT.

The chain combines TRBV7-3 with TRBJ2-3; perhaps TRBD2 as D (5 bases). Trimming removed 5 bases at V and 1 base at J, with 10 bases between. CDR3 length: 14 amino acids. CDR1 and CDR2 from the germline V gene are SGHTA and FQGTGA. For the CDR3, the DNA is TGTGCCAGCAGCCTGATCGGGGGCACAGATACGCAGTATTTT. Translated, it gives CASSLIGGTDTQYF.

The rearrangement links TRBV29-1 to TRBJ2-1, with TRBD1 as a possible D gene (6 bases). This CDR3 contains 13 residues. CDR1 is SQVTM, CDR2 ANQGSEA, per germline. V was trimmed by 0 bases and J by 5 bases, leaving 8 bases between them. The CDR3 region is CSVEEQGNNEQFF. CDR3 coding DNA: TGCAGCGTTGAAGAGCAGGGGAACAATGAGCAGTTCTTC.

This sequence joins TRBV25-1 and TRBJ1-2, with TRBD1 matching 8 bases. Germline V lookup: CDR1 MGHDK, CDR2 SYGVNS. Trimming removed 5 bases from V and 4 bases from J; junction bases left unmatched: 9. This CDR3 spans 15 amino acids. The CDR3 spells CASSPRTGRPYGYTF. The CDR3 region has the DNA TGTGCCAGCAGTCCGCGGACAGGGAGACCCTATGGCTACACCTTC.

The CDR3 nucleotides read TGTGCCAGCAGCTTACGTAGCGGGACGCAGTTCTTC. The encoded protein is CASSLRSGTQFF. The chain employs TRBV7-9 and TRBJ2-1; 8 bases are a match to TRBD2. Germline V gene data show CDR1 as SEHNR and CDR2 as FQNEAQ (reference sequence). J lost 12 bases, V lost 2 bases, and 3 bases had no gene match. The CDR3 consists of 12 residues.

The gene calls are TRBV21-1 and TRBJ2-5. TRBV21-1 corresponds to a pseudogene. The CDR3 extends over 15 amino acids. The CDR3 bases are TGTGCCACAGAAGGGATAACAGGGACTCAAGAGACCCAGTACTTC. Encoded protein: CATEGITGTQETQYF.

This sequence joins TRBV18 and TRBJ2-1, with D unclear. This CDR3 is built from 15 residues. V lost 2 bases to trimming and J lost 1 base, with 9 bases between them. CDR1 is KGHSH, CDR2 LQKENI, per germline. Here the CDR3 DNA reads TGTGCCAGCTCACCATTCTGGGGATCCTACAATGAGCAGTTCTTC. Translation gives CASSPFWGSYNEQFF.

The rearrangement links TRBV2 to TRBJ2-3; tentative D call: TRBD1 (6 bases). Germline CDR1 reads SNHLY; CDR2 reads FYNNEI. The CDR3 consists of 14 residues. The V end was cut by 5 bases, the J end by 1 base, with 10 bases between. The CDR3 is CASSPRTGTDTQYF. DNA of the CDR3: TGTGCCAGCAGTCCAAGGACAGGCACAGATACGCAGTATTTT.

In regard to this clone: The sample holds other DNA sequences that translate to the same CDR3. V usage is TRBV7-9 and J usage is TRBJ1-4, with D unresolved. The V and J ends lost 1 base and 2 bases respectively, with 11 bases between them. The CDR3 is 16 amino acids. CDR1 and CDR2 from the germline V gene are SEHNR and FQNEAQ (reference sequence). The CDR3 loop is CASSLVSGSTNEKLFF. The CDR3 DNA sequence: TGTGCCAGCAGCTTAGTTTCGGGTTCCACTAATGAAAAACTGTTTTTT.

This chain joins TRBV6-1 and TRBJ2-1; D unclear. V lost 3 bases, J lost 4 bases, and 10 bases lay in between. Germline loops: CDR1 MNHNS, CDR2 SASEGT. There are 14 residues in the CDR3. CDR3 protein: CASSESRTYNEQFF. For the CDR3, the DNA is TGTGCCAGCAGTGAGAGCAGAACTTACAATGAGCAGTTCTTC.